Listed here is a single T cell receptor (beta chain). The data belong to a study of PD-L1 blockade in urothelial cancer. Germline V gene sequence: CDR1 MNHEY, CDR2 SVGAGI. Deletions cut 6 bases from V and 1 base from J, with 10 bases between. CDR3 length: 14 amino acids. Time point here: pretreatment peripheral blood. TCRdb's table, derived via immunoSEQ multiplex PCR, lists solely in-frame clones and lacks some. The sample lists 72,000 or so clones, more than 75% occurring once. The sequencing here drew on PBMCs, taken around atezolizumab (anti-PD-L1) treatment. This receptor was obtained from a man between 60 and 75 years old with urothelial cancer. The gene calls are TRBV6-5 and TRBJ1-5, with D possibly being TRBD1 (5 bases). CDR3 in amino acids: CASRKGVSNQPQHF. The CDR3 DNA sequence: TGTGCCAGCAGAAAAGGGGTGAGCAATCAGCCCCAGCATTTT.